Sequencing of this T cell receptor (beta chain) was carried out in a study of shared clonotypes between healthy human individuals. Study-wide results and limits: Depth of sequencing was expected to influence donor clonotype sharing.

On this clone itself: Its antigen is as yet unknown.

The donors, healthy adults who were HIV-negative, had experienced no recent acute infections or vaccinations. The assay was run at deep level. Unsorted PBMC DNA was sequenced on ten immunoSEQ deep assay plates. Some clones are missing from TCRdb's copy, which holds only in-frame ones; the method was immunoSEQ multiplex PCR. The table records about 490,000 clones, 70% to 80% of them present only once. Germline CDR1 and CDR2: MGHRA and YSYEKL. The CDR3 contains 14 residues. V was cut by 1 base and J by 8 bases, with 14 bases left in between. Sequenced sample: PBMCs. This sequence joins TRBV4-1 and TRBJ1-2; D gene unclear. The TCR originated in a woman in her forties in good health. Some clones in this sample may be carry-over from other donors' samples. CDR3 protein: CASSQVGGLDGYTF. The CDR3, as DNA: TGCGCCAGCAGCCAAGTTGGAGGGTTGGACGGCTACACCTTC.